The rows below give T cell receptor beta chains drawn from one sample of a study of T cells in Graves' hyperthyroidism and ophthalmopathy. TCRdb re-called the multiplex PCR reads with MiXCR, one entry per CDR3 protein. The data show approximately 360,000 distinct CDR3 sequences, approximately 25% seen once. The sequenced sample was blood. The receptors stem from a man aged 50 to 60 with Graves' hyperthyroidism. CDR3s include the opening cysteine and the closing phenylalanine or tryptophan. Fields, in order: V gene, clone size, D gene, J gene, CDR3 protein, CDR3 DNA. The D gene is left open where the match is weak. The listing skips clone size in some rows; elsewhere it reads once, few, many or a size class.

v_call: TRBV2
clone_size: many
d_call: NA
j_call: TRBJ2-3
cdr3_aa: CASSPHGTSTDTQYF
cdr3_nt: TGTGCCAGCTCCCCACACGGCACTAGCACAGATACGCAGTATTTT

v_call: TRBV3-1
clone_size: NA
d_call: TRBD1
j_call: TRBJ1-1
cdr3_aa: CASSSRTGGRWEAFF
cdr3_nt: TGTGCCAGCAGCTCCCGGACAGGGGGCCGATGGGAAGCTTTCTTT

v_call: TRBV28
clone_size: few
d_call: TRBD1
j_call: TRBJ1-6
cdr3_aa: CASSLSGQGLLYNSPLHF
cdr3_nt: TGTGCCAGCAGTTTATCGGGACAGGGTTTATTATATAATTCACCCCTCCACTTT

v_call: TRBV27
clone_size: NA
d_call: NA
j_call: TRBJ2-1
cdr3_aa: CASSLSPLREQFF
cdr3_nt: TGTGCCAGCAGTTTATCACCTCTGCGAGAGCAGTTCTTC

v_call: TRBV5-1
clone_size: NA
d_call: NA
j_call: TRBJ2-2
cdr3_aa: CASSLWAGAANTGELFF
cdr3_nt: TGCGCCAGCAGCTTGTGGGCGGGGGCAGCGAACACCGGGGAGCTGTTTTTT

v_call: TRBV5-1
clone_size: few
d_call: NA
j_call: TRBJ2-7
cdr3_aa: CASSLLQGNKEQYF
cdr3_nt: TGCGCCAGCAGCTTGTTACAGGGTAACAAGGAGCAGTACTTC

v_call: TRBV6-1
clone_size: NA
d_call: TRBD2
j_call: TRBJ2-7
cdr3_aa: CASRMTSGIDEQYF
cdr3_nt: TGTGCCAGCAGGATGACTAGCGGGATAGACGAGCAGTACTTC

v_call: TRBV12-3/TRBV12-4
clone_size: few
d_call: NA
j_call: TRBJ2-1
cdr3_aa: CASSYWAEDNEQFF
cdr3_nt: TGTGCCAGCAGTTATTGGGCTGAAGACAATGAGCAGTTCTTC

v_call: TRBV7-7
clone_size: once
d_call: NA
j_call: TRBJ2-2
cdr3_aa: CASQVGGNTGELFF
cdr3_nt: TGTGCTAGCCAAGTTGGGGGGAACACCGGGGAGCTGTTTTTT

v_call: TRBV12-3/TRBV12-4
clone_size: many
d_call: TRBD1
j_call: TRBJ2-3
cdr3_aa: CASSSDRGGDTQYF
cdr3_nt: TGTGCCAGCAGCTCAGACAGGGGTGGAGATACGCAGTATTTT

v_call: TRBV5-1
clone_size: few
d_call: NA
j_call: TRBJ2-1
cdr3_aa: CASSLDVDFSDEQFF
cdr3_nt: TGCGCCAGCAGCTTGGATGTGGACTTCAGCGATGAGCAGTTCTTC

v_call: TRBV19
clone_size: NA
d_call: TRBD2
j_call: TRBJ2-3
cdr3_aa: CASSLGLAADTQYF
cdr3_nt: TGTGCCAGTAGTTTAGGACTAGCGGCAGATACGCAGTATTTT

v_call: TRBV15
clone_size: NA
d_call: NA
j_call: TRBJ2-1
cdr3_aa: CATSREGLPSSYNEQFF
cdr3_nt: TGTGCCACCAGCAGAGAAGGACTTCCGAGCTCCTACAATGAGCAGTTCTTC

v_call: TRBV2
clone_size: NA
d_call: NA
j_call: TRBJ2-3
cdr3_aa: CASLQELTDTQYF
cdr3_nt: TGTGCCAGCCTACAGGAACTCACAGATACGCAGTATTTT